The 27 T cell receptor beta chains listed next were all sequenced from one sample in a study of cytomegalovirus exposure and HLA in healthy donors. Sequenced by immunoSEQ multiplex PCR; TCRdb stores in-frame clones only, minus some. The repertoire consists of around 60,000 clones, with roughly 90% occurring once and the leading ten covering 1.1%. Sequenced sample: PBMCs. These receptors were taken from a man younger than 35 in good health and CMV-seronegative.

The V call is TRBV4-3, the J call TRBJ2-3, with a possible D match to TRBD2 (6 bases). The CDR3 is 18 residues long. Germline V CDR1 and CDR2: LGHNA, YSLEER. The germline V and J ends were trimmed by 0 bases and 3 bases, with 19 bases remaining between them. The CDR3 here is CASSQDRGARGRTDTQYF. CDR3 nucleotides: TGCGCCAGCAGCCAAGATCGTGGAGCGAGAGGGAGGACAGATACGCAGTATTTT.

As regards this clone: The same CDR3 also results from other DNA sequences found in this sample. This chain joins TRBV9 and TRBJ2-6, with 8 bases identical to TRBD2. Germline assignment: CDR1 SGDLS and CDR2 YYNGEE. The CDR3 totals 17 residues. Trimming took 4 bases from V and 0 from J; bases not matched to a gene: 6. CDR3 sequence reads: CASSPVAGRSGANVLTF. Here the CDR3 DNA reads TGTGCCAGCAGCCCTGTAGCGGGGCGCTCTGGGGCCAACGTCCTGACTTTC. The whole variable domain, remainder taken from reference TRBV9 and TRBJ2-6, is DSGVTQTPKHLITATGQRVTLRCSPRSGDLSVYWYQQSLDQGLQFLIQYYNGEERAKGNILERFSAQQFPDLHSELNLSSLELGDSALYFCASSPVAGRSGANVLTFGAGSRLTVL.

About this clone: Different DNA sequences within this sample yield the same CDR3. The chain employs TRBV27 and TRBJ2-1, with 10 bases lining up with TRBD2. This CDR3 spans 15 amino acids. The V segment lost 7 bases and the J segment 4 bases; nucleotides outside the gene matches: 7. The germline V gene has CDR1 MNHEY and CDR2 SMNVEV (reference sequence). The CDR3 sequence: CASKEREGRYNEQFF. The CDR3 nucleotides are TGTGCCAGCAAAGAGCGGGAGGGCCGTTACAATGAGCAGTTCTTC.

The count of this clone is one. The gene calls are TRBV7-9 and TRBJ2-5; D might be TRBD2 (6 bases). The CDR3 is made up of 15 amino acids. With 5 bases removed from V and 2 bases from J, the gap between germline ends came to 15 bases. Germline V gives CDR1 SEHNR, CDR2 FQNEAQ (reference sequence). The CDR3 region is CASSPPGGVQETQYF. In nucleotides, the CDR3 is TGTGCCAGCAGCCCGCCTGGCGGGGTACAAGAGACCCAGTACTTC.

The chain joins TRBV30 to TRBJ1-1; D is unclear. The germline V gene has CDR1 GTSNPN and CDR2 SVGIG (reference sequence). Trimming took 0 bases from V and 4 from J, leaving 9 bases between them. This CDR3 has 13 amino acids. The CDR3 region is CAWSVTGFTEAFF. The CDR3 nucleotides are TGTGCCTGGAGTGTAACGGGGTTCACTGAAGCTTTCTTT.

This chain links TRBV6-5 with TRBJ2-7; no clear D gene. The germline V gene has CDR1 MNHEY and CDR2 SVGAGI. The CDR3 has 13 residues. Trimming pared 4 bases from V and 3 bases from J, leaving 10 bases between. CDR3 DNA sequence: TGTGCCAGCAGTTTTTCTTCGGTCTACGAGCAGTACTTC. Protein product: CASSFSSVYEQYF.

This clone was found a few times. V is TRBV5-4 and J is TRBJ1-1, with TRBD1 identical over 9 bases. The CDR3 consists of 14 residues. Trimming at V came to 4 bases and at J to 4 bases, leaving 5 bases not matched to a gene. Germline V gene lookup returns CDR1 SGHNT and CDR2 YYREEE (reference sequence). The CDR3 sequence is CASSVRQGVTEAFF. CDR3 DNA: TGTGCCAGCAGCGTGCGACAGGGGGTCACTGAAGCTTTCTTT.

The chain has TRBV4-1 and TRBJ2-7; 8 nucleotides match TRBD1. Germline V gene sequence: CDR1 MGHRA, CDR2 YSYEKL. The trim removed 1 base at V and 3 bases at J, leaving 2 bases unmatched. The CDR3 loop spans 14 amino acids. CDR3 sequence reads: CASSQVTGGYEQYF. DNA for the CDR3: TGCGCCAGCAGCCAAGTCACAGGGGGCTACGAGCAGTACTTC.

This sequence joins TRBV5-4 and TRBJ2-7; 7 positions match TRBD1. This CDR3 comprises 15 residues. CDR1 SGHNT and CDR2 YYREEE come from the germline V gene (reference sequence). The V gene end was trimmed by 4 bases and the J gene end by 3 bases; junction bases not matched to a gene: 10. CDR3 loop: CASSPGTETVYEQYF. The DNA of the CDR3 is TGTGCCAGCAGCCCTGGGACAGAAACGGTCTACGAGCAGTACTTC.

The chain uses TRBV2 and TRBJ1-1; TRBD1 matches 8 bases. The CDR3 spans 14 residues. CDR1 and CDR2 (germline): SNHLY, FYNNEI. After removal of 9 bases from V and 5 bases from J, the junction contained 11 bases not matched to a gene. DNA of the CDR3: TGTGCCAGTCAGGGGGCAGTAGATGATACTGAAGCTTTCTTT. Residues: CASQGAVDDTEAFF. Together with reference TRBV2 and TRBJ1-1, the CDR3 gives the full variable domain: EPEVTQTPSHQVTQMGQEVILRCVPISNHLYFYWYRQILGQKVEFLVSFYNNEISEKSEIFDDQFSVERPDGSNFTLKIRSTKLEDSAMYFCASQGAVDDTEAFFGQGTRLTVV.

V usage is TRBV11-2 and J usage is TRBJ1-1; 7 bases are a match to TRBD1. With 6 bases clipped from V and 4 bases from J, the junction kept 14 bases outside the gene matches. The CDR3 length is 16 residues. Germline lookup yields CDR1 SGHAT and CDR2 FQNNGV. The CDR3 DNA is TGTGCCAGCAGTCGAAGACAGGGATTCGATTCCACTGAAGCTTTCTTT. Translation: CASSRRQGFDSTEAFF.

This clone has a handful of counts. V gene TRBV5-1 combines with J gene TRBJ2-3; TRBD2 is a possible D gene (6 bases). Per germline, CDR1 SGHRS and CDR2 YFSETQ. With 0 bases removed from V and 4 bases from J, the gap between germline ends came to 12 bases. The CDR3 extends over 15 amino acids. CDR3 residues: CASSLGRGGADTQYF. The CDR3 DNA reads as TGCGCCAGCAGCTTGGGAAGGGGAGGCGCAGATACGCAGTATTTT.

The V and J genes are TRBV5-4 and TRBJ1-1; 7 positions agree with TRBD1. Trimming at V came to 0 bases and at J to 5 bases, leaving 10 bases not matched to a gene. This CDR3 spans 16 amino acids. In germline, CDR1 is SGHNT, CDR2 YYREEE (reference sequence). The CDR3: CASSLAKGQGGTEAFF. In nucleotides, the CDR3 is TGTGCCAGCAGCTTGGCCAAAGGGCAGGGGGGTACTGAAGCTTTCTTT.

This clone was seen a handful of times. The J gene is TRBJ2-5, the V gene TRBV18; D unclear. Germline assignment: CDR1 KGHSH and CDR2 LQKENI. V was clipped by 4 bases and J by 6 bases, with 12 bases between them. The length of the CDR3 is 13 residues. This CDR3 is CASSLTEAKTQYF. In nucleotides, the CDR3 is TGTGCCAGCTCACTCACCGAAGCAAAGACCCAGTACTTC.

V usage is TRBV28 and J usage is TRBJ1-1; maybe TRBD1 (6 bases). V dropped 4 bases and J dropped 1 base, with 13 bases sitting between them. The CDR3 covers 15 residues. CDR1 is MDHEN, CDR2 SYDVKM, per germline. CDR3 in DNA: TGTGCCAGCAGTTCGACAGGCAGCCAGAACACTGAAGCTTTCTTT. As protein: CASSSTGSQNTEAFF.

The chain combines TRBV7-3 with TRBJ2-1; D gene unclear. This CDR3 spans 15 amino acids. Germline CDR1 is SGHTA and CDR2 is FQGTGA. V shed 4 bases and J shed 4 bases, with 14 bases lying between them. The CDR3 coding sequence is TGTGCCAGCAGCTACGGTCCTATGAGATACAATGAGCAGTTCTTC. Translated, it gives CASSYGPMRYNEQFF.

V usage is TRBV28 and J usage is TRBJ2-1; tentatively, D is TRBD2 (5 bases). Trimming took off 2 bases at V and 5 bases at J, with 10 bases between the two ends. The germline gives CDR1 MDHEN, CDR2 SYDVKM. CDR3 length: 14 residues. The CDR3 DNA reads TGTGCCAGCAGTTTAGAAGCGGTCCACAATGAGCAGTTCTTC. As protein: CASSLEAVHNEQFF. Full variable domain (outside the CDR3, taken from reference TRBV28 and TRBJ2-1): DVKVTQSSRYLVKRTGEKVFLECVQDMDHENMFWYRQDPGLGLRLIYFSYDVKMKEKGDIPEGYSVSREKKERFSLILESASTNQTSMYLCASSLEAVHNEQFFGPGTRLTVL.

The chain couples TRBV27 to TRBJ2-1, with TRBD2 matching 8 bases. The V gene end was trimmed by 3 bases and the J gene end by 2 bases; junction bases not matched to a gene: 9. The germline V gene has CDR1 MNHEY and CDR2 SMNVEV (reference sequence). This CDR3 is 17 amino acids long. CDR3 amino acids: CASSFTPPGRAYNEQFF. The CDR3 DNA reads TGTGCCAGCAGTTTTACCCCCCCCGGGAGGGCCTACAATGAGCAGTTCTTC.

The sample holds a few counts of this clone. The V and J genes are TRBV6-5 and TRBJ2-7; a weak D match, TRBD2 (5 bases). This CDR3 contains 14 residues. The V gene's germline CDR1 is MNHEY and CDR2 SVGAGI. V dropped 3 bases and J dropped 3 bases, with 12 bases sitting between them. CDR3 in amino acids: CASSYASNSYEQYF. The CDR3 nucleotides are TGTGCCAGCAGTTATGCTAGCAATAGCTACGAGCAGTACTTC.

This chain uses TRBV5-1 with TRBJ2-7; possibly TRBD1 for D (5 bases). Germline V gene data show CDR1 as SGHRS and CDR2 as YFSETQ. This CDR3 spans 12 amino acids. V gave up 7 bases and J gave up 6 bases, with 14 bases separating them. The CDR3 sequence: CASAGHTGEQYF. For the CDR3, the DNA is TGCGCCAGCGCTGGTCATACAGGCGAGCAGTACTTC.

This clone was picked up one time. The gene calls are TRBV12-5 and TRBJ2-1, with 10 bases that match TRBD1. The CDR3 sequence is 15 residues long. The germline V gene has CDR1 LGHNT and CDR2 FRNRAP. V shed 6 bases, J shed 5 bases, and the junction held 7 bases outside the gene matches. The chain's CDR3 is CASGPGQGMDNEQFF. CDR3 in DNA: TGTGCTAGTGGGCCGGGACAGGGGATGGACAATGAGCAGTTCTTC.

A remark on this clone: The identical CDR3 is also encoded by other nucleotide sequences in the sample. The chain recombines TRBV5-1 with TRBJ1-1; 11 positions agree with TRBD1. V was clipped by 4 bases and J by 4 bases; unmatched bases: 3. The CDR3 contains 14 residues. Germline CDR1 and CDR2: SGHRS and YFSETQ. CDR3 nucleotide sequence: TGCGCCAGCAGCCCCGGGACAGGGGGCACTGAAGCTTTCTTT. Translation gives CASSPGTGGTEAFF. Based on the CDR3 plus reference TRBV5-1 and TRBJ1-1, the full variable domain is KAGVTQTPRYLIKTRGQQVTLSCSPISGHRSVSWYQQTPGQGLQFLFEYFSETQRNKGNFPGRFSGRQFSNSRSEMNVSTLELGDSALYLCASSPGTGGTEAFFGQGTRLTVV.

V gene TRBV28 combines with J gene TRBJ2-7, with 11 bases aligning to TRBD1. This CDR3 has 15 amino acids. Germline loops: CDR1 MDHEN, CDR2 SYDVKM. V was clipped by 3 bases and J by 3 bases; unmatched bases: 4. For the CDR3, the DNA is TGTGCCAGCAGTTTTATTGGGACAGGGGGCTACGAGCAGTACTTC. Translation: CASSFIGTGGYEQYF.

The CDR3 spells CASAPRLNSGSMYEQYF. The CDR3 bases are TGTGCCAGTGCCCCCCGCCTCAATAGCGGGAGCATGTACGAGCAGTACTTC. This chain joins TRBV10-3 and TRBJ2-7, with 9 nucleotides matching TRBD2. V dropped 10 bases and J dropped 4; count of bases not matched to a gene: 20. CDR1 and CDR2 (germline): ENHRY, SYGVKD. The CDR3 totals 17 residues.

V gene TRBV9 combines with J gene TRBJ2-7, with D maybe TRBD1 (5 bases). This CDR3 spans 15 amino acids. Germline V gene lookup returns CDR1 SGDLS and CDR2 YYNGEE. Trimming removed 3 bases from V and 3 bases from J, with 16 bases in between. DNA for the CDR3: TGTGCCAGCAGCGGAAAACCAGACAGTTTCTACGAGCAGTACTTC. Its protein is CASSGKPDSFYEQYF.

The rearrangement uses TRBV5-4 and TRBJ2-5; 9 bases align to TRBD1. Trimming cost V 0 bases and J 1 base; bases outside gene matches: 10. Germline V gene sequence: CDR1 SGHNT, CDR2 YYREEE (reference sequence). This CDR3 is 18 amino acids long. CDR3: CASSLGGRWGQGQETQYF. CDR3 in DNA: TGTGCCAGCAGCTTGGGGGGGAGGTGGGGACAGGGCCAAGAGACCCAGTACTTC. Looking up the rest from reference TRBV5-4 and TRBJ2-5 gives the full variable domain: ETGVTQSPTHLIKTRGQQVTLRCSSQSGHNTVSWYQQALGQGPQFIFQYYREEENGRGNFPPRFSGLQFPNYSSELNVNALELDDSALYLCASSLGGRWGQGQETQYFGPGTRLLVL.

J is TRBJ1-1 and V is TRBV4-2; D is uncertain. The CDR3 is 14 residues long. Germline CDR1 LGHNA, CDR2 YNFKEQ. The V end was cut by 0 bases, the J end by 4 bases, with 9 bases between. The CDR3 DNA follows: TGTGCCAGCAGCCAAGAGCGCGGGGTCACTGAAGCTTTCTTT. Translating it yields CASSQERGVTEAFF.